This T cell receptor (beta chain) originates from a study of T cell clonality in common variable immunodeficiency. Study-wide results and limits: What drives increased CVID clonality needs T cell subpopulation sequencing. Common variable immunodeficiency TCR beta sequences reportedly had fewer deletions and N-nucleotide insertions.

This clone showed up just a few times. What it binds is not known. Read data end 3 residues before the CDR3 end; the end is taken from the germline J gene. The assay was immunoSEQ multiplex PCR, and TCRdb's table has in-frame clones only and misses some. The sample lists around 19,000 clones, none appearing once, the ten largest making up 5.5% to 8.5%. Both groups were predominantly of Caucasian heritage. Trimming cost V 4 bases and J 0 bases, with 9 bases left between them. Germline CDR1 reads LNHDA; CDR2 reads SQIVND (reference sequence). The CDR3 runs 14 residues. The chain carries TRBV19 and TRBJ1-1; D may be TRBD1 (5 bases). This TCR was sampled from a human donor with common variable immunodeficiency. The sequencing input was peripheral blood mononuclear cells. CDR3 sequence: CASSKPGLNTEAFF. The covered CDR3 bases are TGTGCCAGTAGTAAGCCAGGGTTGAACACTGAA.